This section outlines one T cell receptor (beta chain) sequence together with its context. The antigen is not known. Method: immunoSEQ multiplex PCR; TCRdb's copy keeps in-frame clones and lacks some. The sample includes tens of thousands of clones, about 95% of them seen just once. Looked up from germline, CDR1 is GTSNPN and CDR2 is SVGIG (reference sequence). The CDR3 runs to 14 residues. The V segment lost 3 bases and the J segment 3 bases; nucleotides outside the gene matches: 6. At study entry, adolescents had tuberculin skin tests and IGRA screening. The data originate from a study of T cells in tuberculosis. About the research overall: IGRA-negative adolescents, IGRA-positive adolescents with latent tuberculosis and adults with active tuberculosis formed this South African cohort. Broader study findings: Samples were chosen by availability of cryopreserved specimens. Active tuberculosis alpha repertoires lay closer to GMM-specific TCRs than controls'.

This sequence joins TRBV30 and TRBJ2-3; 7 positions match TRBD2. This sequence was found in a donor between 10 and 35 years old with latent tuberculosis or without tuberculosis infection. The specimen was PBMCs. The CDR3 sequence: CAWRKMGGTDTQYF. CDR3 nucleotide sequence: TGTGCCTGGAGGAAGATGGGAGGGACAGATACGCAGTATTTT.